This T cell receptor beta chain was obtained from a study of blood T cell repertoires in COVID-19. At the level of the study: Nucleic acid was either cDNA or gDNA, and it came from T cells, B-cell-depleted T cells, or PBMCs.

Sequencing was performed with immunoSEQ multiplex PCR; in TCRdb, only in-frame clones are kept and a portion is missing. The sample carries about 240,000 clones, roughly 89% recorded once. The participants were between roughly 18 and 89 years old and came from 24 US areas. Participants reported their clinical history, and cohort assignment relied on those reports. V trimming: 5 bases; J trimming: 7 bases; junction bases outside the gene matches: 6. Per germline, CDR1 SNHLY and CDR2 FYNNEI. The CDR3 runs 14 residues. The TCR was taken from a woman aged 25-40 years who had recovered from COVID-19. The sample was PBMCs or T cells enriched from blood (not recorded which). V usage is TRBV2 and J usage is TRBJ1-5; 9 bases agree with TRBD1. The CDR3 DNA reads TGTGCCAGCAGTTACAGGGGGCGCGACCAGCCCCAGCATTTT. Amino acids: CASSYRGRDQPQHF.